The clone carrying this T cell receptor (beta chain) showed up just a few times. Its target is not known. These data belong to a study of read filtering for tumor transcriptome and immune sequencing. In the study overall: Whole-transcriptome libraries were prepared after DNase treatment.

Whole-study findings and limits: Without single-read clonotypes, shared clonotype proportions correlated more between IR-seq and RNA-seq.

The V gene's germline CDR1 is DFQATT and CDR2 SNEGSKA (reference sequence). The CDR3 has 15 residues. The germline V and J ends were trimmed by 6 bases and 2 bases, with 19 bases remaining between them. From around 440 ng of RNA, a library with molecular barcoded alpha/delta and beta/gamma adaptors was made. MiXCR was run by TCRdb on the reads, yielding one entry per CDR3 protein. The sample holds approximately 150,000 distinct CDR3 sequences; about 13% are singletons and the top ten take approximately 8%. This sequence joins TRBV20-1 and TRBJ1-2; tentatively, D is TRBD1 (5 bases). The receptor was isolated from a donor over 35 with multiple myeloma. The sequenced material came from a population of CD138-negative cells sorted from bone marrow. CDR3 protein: CSAKGAPTGNYGYTF. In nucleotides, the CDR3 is TGCAGTGCAAAAGGGGCCCCAACCGGGAACTATGGCTACACCTTC.